The clone carrying this TCR beta chain has at least ten counts. Its antigen is currently unknown. The CDR3 loop spans 13 amino acids. Per the germline V gene, CDR1 is ENHRY and CDR2 is SYGVKD. Deletions cut 6 bases from V and 1 base from J, with 9 bases between. From RNA, the CDR3 regions of TCR beta chains were amplified and sequenced. After a first-round RT-PCR with HTBI primers, a second-round multiplex PCR was run. TCRdb re-derived calls from the multiplex PCR reads in MiXCR, one entry per CDR3 protein. The data show some 750,000 distinct CDR3 sequences, 40% seen once. The data originate from a study of Graves' ophthalmopathy and Graves' hyperthyroidism. General observations from the study: Most expanded thyroid clonotypes above 0.001 frequency also appeared in blood. With around 65% sensitivity and roughly 76% specificity, the model predicted ophthalmopathy progression.

Sequenced input: peripheral blood. This rearrangement joins TRBV10-3 to TRBJ1-1, with D uncertain. The sequence was collected from an adult man with Graves' ophthalmopathy. The CDR3 coding sequence is TGTGCCATCAGCCCCAAGGAGAACACTGAAGCTTTCTTT. This gives the protein CAISPKENTEAFF.